This paragraph covers one TCR beta chain sequence. V dropped 5 bases and J dropped 0 bases, with 11 bases sitting between them. Germline CDR1 SEHNR, CDR2 FQNEAQ (reference sequence). CDR3 length equals 16 residues. This record belongs to a study of circulating and synovial CD4+ cells in juvenile arthritis. The repertoire was sequenced with immunoSEQ multiplex PCR; TCRdb's copy has only in-frame clones and lacks some. This table holds about 33,000 clones, nearly 95% found once. The chain employs TRBV7-9 and TRBJ2-6, with D unclear. The material sequenced was CD4+ T cells from blood. The origin of this receptor is a human donor with juvenile idiopathic arthritis. The CDR3 nucleotides are TGTGCCAGCAGCGAGACTCGAAACTCTGGGGCCAACGTCCTGACTTTC. This codes for CASSETRNSGANVLTF.